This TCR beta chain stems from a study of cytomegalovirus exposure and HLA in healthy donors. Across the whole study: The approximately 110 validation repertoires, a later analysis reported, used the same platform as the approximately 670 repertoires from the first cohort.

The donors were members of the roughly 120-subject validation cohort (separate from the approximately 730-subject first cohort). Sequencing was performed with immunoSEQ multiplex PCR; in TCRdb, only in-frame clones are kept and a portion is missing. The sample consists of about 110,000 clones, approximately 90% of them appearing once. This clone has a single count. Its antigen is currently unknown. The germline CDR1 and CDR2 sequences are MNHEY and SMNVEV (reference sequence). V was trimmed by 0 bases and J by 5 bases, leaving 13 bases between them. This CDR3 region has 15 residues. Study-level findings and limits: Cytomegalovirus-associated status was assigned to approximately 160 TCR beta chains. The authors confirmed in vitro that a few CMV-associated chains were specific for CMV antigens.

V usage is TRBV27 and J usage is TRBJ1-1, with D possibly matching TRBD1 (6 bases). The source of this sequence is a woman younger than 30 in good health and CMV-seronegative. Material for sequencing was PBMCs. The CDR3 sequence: CASSLSIQGWTEAFF. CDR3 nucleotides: TGTGCCAGCAGTTTATCGATACAGGGATGGACTGAAGCTTTCTTT.